Sequencing of this T cell receptor beta chain was carried out in a study of cytomegalovirus exposure and HLA in healthy donors. As for the study in general: Caucasian-associated ancestry cluster membership applied to approximately 80% of around 400 genotyped donors.

With 60 Vbeta and 13 Jbeta primers, the PCR was carried out. Libraries were prepared by immunoSEQ multiplex PCR; TCRdb keeps only in-frame clonotypes and omits some of them. The repertoire has some 160,000 clones, about 85% of them found once; the top ten carry around 2%. V was shortened by 0 bases and J by 0 bases, with 8 bases between the two germline ends. Looked up from germline, CDR1 is MDHEN and CDR2 is SYDVKM. The CDR3 extends over 15 amino acids. This clonotype was sampled from a man aged 18 to 30 in good health and CMV-seronegative. This rearrangement joins TRBV28 to TRBJ1-1; D gene ambiguous. The sequenced sample was PBMCs. The CDR3 sequence: CASSLWGRLNTEAFF. In DNA form, the CDR3 reads TGTGCCAGCAGTTTATGGGGCAGATTGAACACTGAAGCTTTCTTT.